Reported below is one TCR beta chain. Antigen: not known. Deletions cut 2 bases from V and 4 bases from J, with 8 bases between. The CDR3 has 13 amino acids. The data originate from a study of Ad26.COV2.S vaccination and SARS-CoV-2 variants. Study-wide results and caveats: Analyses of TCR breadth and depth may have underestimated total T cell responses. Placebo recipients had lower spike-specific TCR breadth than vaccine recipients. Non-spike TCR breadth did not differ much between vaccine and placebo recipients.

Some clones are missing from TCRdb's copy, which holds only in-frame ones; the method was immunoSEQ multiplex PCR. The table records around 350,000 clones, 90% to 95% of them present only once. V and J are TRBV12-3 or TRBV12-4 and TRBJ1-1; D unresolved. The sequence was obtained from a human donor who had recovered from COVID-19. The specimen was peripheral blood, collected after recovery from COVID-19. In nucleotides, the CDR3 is TGTGCCAGCAGTTTACAGGAGGGCACTGAAGCTTTCTTT. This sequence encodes CASSLQEGTEAFF.